Each of the 26 T cell receptor beta chains below was sequenced from the same sample in a study of blood T cell repertoires in COVID-19. TCRdb keeps only in-frame clones here, not all; method: immunoSEQ multiplex PCR. Among 200,000 to 250,000 clones listed, 88% were seen once. Sequenced: PBMCs or T cells enriched from blood (not recorded which). These receptor sequences come from a woman aged 25 to 45 who had recovered from COVID-19.

The chain is built from TRBV19 and TRBJ1-2, with D tentatively TRBD1 (5 bases). Trimming cost V 6 bases and J 1 base, with 9 bases left between them. CDR1 and CDR2 from the germline V gene are LNHDA and SQIVND (reference sequence). This CDR3 is built from 13 residues. The CDR3 coding sequence is TGTGCCAGTAGAGCGACAGATAACTATGGCTACACCTTC. This sequence encodes CASRATDNYGYTF.

The chain couples TRBV7-9 to TRBJ1-1; 7 bases match TRBD1. The J segment lost 5 bases and the V segment lost 5 bases, leaving 11 bases of the junction unmatched. The CDR3 totals 15 residues. The germline gives CDR1 SEHNR, CDR2 FQNEAQ (reference sequence). In nucleotides, the CDR3 is TGTGCCAGCAGCGGTGGGACAGACCCTAGGACTGAAGCTTTCTTT. Protein: CASSGGTDPRTEAFF.

The chain recombines TRBV6-5 with TRBJ2-5; weak D call: TRBD1 (5 bases). The CDR3 has 16 amino acids. V was shortened by 0 bases and J by 1 base, with 12 bases between the two germline ends. Germline V gene lookup returns CDR1 MNHEY and CDR2 SVGAGI. This CDR3 is CASSYSVTVPQETQYF. CDR3 coding DNA: TGTGCCAGCAGTTACTCGGTGACAGTACCCCAAGAGACCCAGTACTTC.

This chain joins TRBV14 and TRBJ1-1; 7 bases are a match to TRBD1. The CDR3 is 15 amino acids. Germline CDR1 and CDR2: SGHDN and FVKESK. V lost 0 bases, J lost 1 base, and 2 bases stayed unmatched. CDR3 region: CASSQEQGTNTEAFF. The CDR3 nucleotides are TGTGCCAGCAGCCAAGAACAGGGGACGAACACTGAAGCTTTCTTT.

The chain carries TRBV20-1 and TRBJ2-3; 10 bases are a match to TRBD2. There are 14 residues in the CDR3. The J segment lost 8 bases and the V segment lost 3 bases, leaving 8 bases of the junction unmatched. Germline CDR1 DFQATT, CDR2 SNEGSKA (reference sequence). The chain's CDR3 is CSASDKRGGVTQYF. The CDR3 coding sequence is TGCAGTGCTAGTGATAAGCGGGGGGGCGTTACGCAGTATTTT.

This clone appeared many times. Other DNA sequences of this sample code for an identical CDR3. This chain links TRBV19 with TRBJ2-7; the D gene is possibly TRBD2 (6 bases). Germline CDR1 reads LNHDA; CDR2 reads SQIVND (reference sequence). Trimming removed 2 bases at V and 0 bases at J, with 8 bases between. This CDR3 region has 14 residues. The CDR3 nucleotides read TGTGCCAGTAGTATACCGGGACTCTCCTACGAGCAGTACTTC. Translated, it gives CASSIPGLSYEQYF.

The gene calls are TRBV5-1 and TRBJ2-7; 9 bases are shared with TRBD1. The CDR3 extends over 16 amino acids. J was trimmed by 0 bases and V by 4 bases; bases with no gene match: 8. The germline CDR1 and CDR2 sequences are SGHRS and YFSETQ. The CDR3 protein is CASSVSGTGISYEQYF. The CDR3 DNA follows: TGCGCCAGCAGCGTATCCGGGACAGGGATCTCCTACGAGCAGTACTTC.

The V gene is TRBV4-3, the J gene TRBJ1-5; D unresolved. The germline V gene encodes CDR1 LGHNA and CDR2 YSLEER. The V end lost 0 bases, the J end lost 5 bases, and 5 bases lay between the germline ends. The CDR3 length is 13 residues. CDR3 coding DNA: TGCGCCAGCAGCCAAGAACTGGATCAGCCCCAGCATTTT. Protein: CASSQELDQPQHF.

V usage is TRBV27 and J usage is TRBJ2-2, with 8 positions matching TRBD2. Trimming at V came to 8 bases and at J to 6 bases, leaving 14 bases not matched to a gene. Germline CDR1 is MNHEY and CDR2 is SMNVEV (reference sequence). The CDR3 length is 16 residues. The CDR3: CASQSGGGRVSGELFF. In DNA form, the CDR3 reads TGTGCCAGCCAATCCGGGGGGGGGCGCGTTTCCGGGGAGCTGTTTTTT.

The chain couples TRBV12-3 or TRBV12-4 to TRBJ2-5; D is unresolved. The CDR3 totals 13 residues. Trimming took 6 bases from V and 5 from J, leaving 13 bases between them. DNA for the CDR3: TGTGCCAGCAGCCCCCCCCCTGTTGAGACCCAGTACTTC. This codes for CASSPPPVETQYF.

This clone rates as medium-sized. This chain connects TRBV6-4 to TRBJ2-1, with TRBD2 matching over 13 bases. CDR1 is MRHNA and CDR2 is SNTAGT in the germline V gene. This CDR3 spans 15 amino acids. Trimming removed 3 bases from V and 4 bases from J; junction bases left unmatched: 0. Written as DNA, the CDR3 is TGTGCCAGCAGTGAGACTAGCGGGGGGTACAATGAGCAGTTCTTC. Encoded protein: CASSETSGGYNEQFF.

The chain recombines TRBV29-1 with TRBJ1-1; unclear D gene. The CDR3 spans 12 residues. Germline CDR1 SQVTM, CDR2 ANQGSEA. V was cut by 7 bases and J by 8 bases, with 17 bases left in between. The CDR3 DNA sequence: TGCAGCGCAAGAGACGGGGTTCTAGAAGCTTTCTTT. Its translation is CSARDGVLEAFF.

The chain has TRBV28 and TRBJ1-5; TRBD1 aligns across 8 bases. The CDR3 runs 16 residues. Per the germline V gene, CDR1 is MDHEN and CDR2 is SYDVKM. With V trimmed by 2 bases and J by 1 base, 4 bases remained unmatched. The CDR3: CASSLRPGGSNQPQHF. As DNA, the CDR3 is TGTGCCAGCAGTTTACGGCCAGGGGGCAGCAATCAGCCCCAGCATTTT.

This clone occurred many times. This rearrangement joins TRBV6-5 to TRBJ2-3; 9 nucleotides match TRBD1. The CDR3 contains 15 residues. Unmatched junction bases numbered 17, after V lost 8 bases and J lost 11 bases. From germline, CDR1 is MNHEY and CDR2 SVGAGI. The CDR3 nucleotides read TGTGCCAGCCGACCGGGACAGGGTCGTTCAGGGGGGCAGTATTTT. It specifies CASRPGQGRSGGQYF.

The CDR3 DNA follows: TGTGCCAGCAGCCAACCCACCCCCACATCTAGCACAGATACGCAGTATTTT. This gives the protein CASSQPTPTSSTDTQYF. The gene calls are TRBV4-2 and TRBJ2-3; no clear D. CDR3 size: 17 residues. V was shortened by 2 bases and J by 0 bases, with 15 bases between the two germline ends. The V gene's germline CDR1 is LGHNA and CDR2 YNFKEQ.

This sequence joins TRBV11-3 and TRBJ2-5, with TRBD2 matching over 7 bases. The CDR3 loop spans 13 amino acids. Trimming cost V 4 bases and J 2 bases; bases outside gene matches: 1. The germline gives CDR1 SGHNT, CDR2 YENEEA. CDR3: CASSSGGQETQYF. Here the CDR3 DNA reads TGTGCCAGCAGCTCGGGGGGACAAGAGACCCAGTACTTC.

There are many counts of this clone. The chain couples TRBV7-8 to TRBJ2-7, with a tentative D call TRBD1 (7 bases). Germline CDR1 is SGHVS and CDR2 is FQNEAQ. The CDR3 covers 15 residues. The ends were cut back, 5 bases at V and 3 bases at J, with 17 bases in the middle. The CDR3 DNA reads as TGTGCCAGCAGCCTGAGCTCAGGGGGGAACTACGAGCAGTACTTC. It translates to CASSLSSGGNYEQYF. Based on the CDR3 plus reference TRBV7-8 and TRBJ2-7, the full variable domain is GAGVSQSPRYKVAKRGQDVALRCDPISGHVSLFWYQQALGQGPEFLTYFQNEAQLDKSGLPSDRFFAERPEGSVSTLKIQRTQQEDSAVYLCASSLSSGGNYEQYFGPGTRLTVT.

The chain joins TRBV4-1 to TRBJ1-2; 10 bases line up with TRBD1. The V and J ends lost 2 bases and 4 bases, in that order; junction bases with no gene match: 7. Germline CDR1 is MGHRA and CDR2 is YSYEKL. The CDR3 is 16 amino acids. The CDR3 region has the DNA TGCGCCAGCAGCCAACCCTGGACAGGGGGTTTCTATGGCTACACCTTC. This sequence encodes CASSQPWTGGFYGYTF.

V is TRBV2 and J is TRBJ1-6, with 7 bases fitting TRBD1. CDR3 length: 15 amino acids. CDR1 is SNHLY and CDR2 is FYNNEI in the germline V gene. With 5 bases clipped from V and 2 bases from J, the junction kept 3 bases outside the gene matches. In DNA, the CDR3 is TGTGCCAGCAGTTCGGACAGGCCCTATAATTCACCCCTCCACTTT. Protein: CASSSDRPYNSPLHF.

The chain carries TRBV19 and TRBJ1-5; 9 positions match TRBD1. J lost 5 bases, V lost 2 bases, and 4 bases had no gene match. CDR1 is LNHDA, CDR2 SQIVND, per germline (reference sequence). CDR3 size: 15 residues. For the CDR3, the DNA is TGTGCCAGTAGTATAATTCGGGACAGGGATCAGCCCCAGCATTTT. This gives the protein CASSIIRDRDQPQHF. Filled out from reference TRBV19 and TRBJ1-5, the complete variable domain reads DGGITQSPKYLFRKEGQNVTLSCEQNLNHDAMYWYRQDPGQGLRLIYYSQIVNDFQKGDIAEGYSVSREKKESFPLTVTSAQKNPTAFYLCASSIIRDRDQPQHFGDGTRLSIL.

The chain carries TRBV27 and TRBJ2-2; D uncertain. From germline, CDR1 is MNHEY and CDR2 SMNVEV (reference sequence). The CDR3 spans 14 residues. The V end lost 5 bases, the J end lost 7 bases, and 14 bases lay between the germline ends. DNA for the CDR3: TGTGCCAGCAGTCACGCCAGCGTGGTCGGGGAGCTGTTTTTT. It specifies CASSHASVVGELFF.

Only one count was recorded for this clone. This chain links TRBV4-3 with TRBJ1-4; weak D call: TRBD1 (5 bases). CDR1 is LGHNA, CDR2 YSLEER, per germline. V dropped 3 bases and J dropped 0 bases, with 11 bases sitting between them. This CDR3 is 16 amino acids long. The CDR3 loop reads CASSQGLTATNEKLFF. The CDR3 DNA reads as TGCGCCAGCAGCCAGGGACTTACCGCAACTAATGAAAAACTGTTTTTT.

A few counts support this clone. The rearrangement uses TRBV5-4 and TRBJ1-2; unclear D gene. The germline V and J ends were trimmed by 0 bases and 0 bases, with 6 bases remaining between them. From germline, CDR1 is SGHNT and CDR2 YYREEE (reference sequence). The length of the CDR3 is 14 residues. The CDR3 coding sequence is TGTGCCAGCAGCTTGGTATCTCCTAACTATGGCTACACCTTC. Protein: CASSLVSPNYGYTF. The full variable domain, with the rest looked up from reference TRBV5-4 and TRBJ1-2, is ETGVTQSPTHLIKTRGQQVTLRCSSQSGHNTVSWYQQALGQGPQFIFQYYREEENGRGNFPPRFSGLQFPNYSSELNVNALELDDSALYLCASSLVSPNYGYTFGSGTRLTVV.

This chain joins TRBV3-1 (or the pseudogene TRBV3-2) and TRBJ2-6; 8 bases agree with TRBD1. The CDR3 length is 19 residues. Germline V lookup: CDR1 LGHDT, CDR2 YNNKEL (reference sequence). Trimming removed 4 bases from V and 0 bases from J; junction bases left unmatched: 11. The CDR3 spells CASSPSGQGSFSGANVLTF. The DNA of the CDR3 is TGTGCCAGCAGCCCCTCAGGACAGGGCTCTTTCTCTGGGGCCAACGTCCTGACTTTC.

A few counts support this clone. This sequence joins TRBV3-1 (or the pseudogene TRBV3-2) and TRBJ1-4; TRBD1 agrees at 7 bases. The junction had 21 bases not matched to a gene; V was cut back by 3 bases and J by 8 bases. The CDR3 consists of 19 residues. Germline lookup yields CDR1 LGHDT and CDR2 YNNKEL (reference sequence). The CDR3 DNA follows: TGTGCCAGCAGCCACTGGAACCGGGACAGCACCGAACCCGGAGAAAAACTGTTTTTT. It specifies CASSHWNRDSTEPGEKLFF.

The chain has TRBV4-3 and TRBJ1-2, with a possible D match to TRBD1 (6 bases). Trimming removed 2 bases from V and 4 bases from J, with 17 bases in between. Germline V lookup: CDR1 LGHNA, CDR2 YSLEER. CDR3 length equals 16 residues. DNA for the CDR3: TGCGCCAGCAGCCAATCCTCCCGCCAGGGGCCCTATGGCTACACCTTC. Its translation is CASSQSSRQGPYGYTF.